The 19 T cell receptor beta chains below all came from one sample that was sequenced in a study of vaccination effects on CD4 cells after COVID-19. Prior to sequencing, the ViraFEST assay stimulated PBMC with viral peptide pools, which expanded the antigen-specific CD4+ T cells. When around nine days of culture had elapsed, CD4+ T cells were isolated. All vaccine recipients tested negative for nucleocapsid antibodies and had never contracted SARS-CoV-2 infection. What these receptors recognize is not known. Using immunoSEQ multiplex PCR, the repertoire was profiled, and TCRdb retains in-frame clones only, with some absent. The table records approximately 70,000 clones, around 74% of them present only once. The input for sequencing was CD4+ T cells from PBMCs cultured with HCoV-NL63 spike peptides, taken before COVID-19 vaccination. All receptors derive from a human donor who received a COVID-19 vaccine.

In its sample, this clone was seen once. This chain links TRBV3-1 (or the pseudogene TRBV3-2) with TRBJ1-1, with D maybe TRBD1 (5 bases). Germline V gene sequence: CDR1 LGHDT, CDR2 YNNKEL (reference sequence). This CDR3 contains 14 residues. V lost 0 bases and J lost 2, with 7 bases in between. The CDR3: CASSQETVNTEAFF. CDR3 nucleotides: TGTGCCAGCAGCCAAGAGACAGTAAACACTGAAGCTTTCTTT.

V usage is TRBV5-1 and J usage is TRBJ2-5; no reliable D call. V lost 4 bases to trimming and J lost 5 bases, with 12 bases between them. Germline V gene lookup returns CDR1 SGHRS and CDR2 YFSETQ. The CDR3 is 13 amino acids. The chain's CDR3 is CASSPVPRETQYF. CDR3 in DNA: TGCGCCAGCAGCCCGGTACCTCGCGAGACCCAGTACTTC.

The chain recombines TRBV7-9 with TRBJ2-5; D is ambiguous. This CDR3 is 13 amino acids long. V dropped 0 bases and J dropped 4 bases, with 6 bases sitting between them. The V gene's germline CDR1 is SEHNR and CDR2 FQNEAQ (reference sequence). CDR3 sequence (DNA): TGTGCCAGCAGCTTAGCCGGGCGAGAGACCCAGTACTTC. Translating it yields CASSLAGRETQYF.

This rearrangement joins TRBV18 to TRBJ1-1, with a weak D call TRBD1 (6 bases). Germline CDR1 KGHSH, CDR2 LQKENI. This CDR3 spans 14 amino acids. V lost 2 bases and J lost 3, with 10 bases in between. The CDR3 loop is CASSPTRGYTEAFF. In DNA, the CDR3 is TGTGCCAGCTCACCAACCAGGGGCTACACTGAAGCTTTCTTT.

J is TRBJ1-6 and V is TRBV6-4; D remains ambiguous. Trimming took off 0 bases at V and 10 bases at J, with 10 bases between the two ends. Germline V CDR1 and CDR2: MRHNA, SNTAGT. This CDR3 is built from 14 residues. CDR3 amino acids: CASSDSSSRSPLHF. The CDR3 DNA sequence: TGTGCCAGCAGTGACTCATCCAGTCGCTCACCCCTCCACTTT.

V and J are TRBV5-1 and TRBJ2-2, with D unresolved. The CDR3 sequence is 15 residues long. Per germline, CDR1 SGHRS and CDR2 YFSETQ. Trimming pared 5 bases from V and 4 bases from J, leaving 15 bases between. The CDR3 reads CASRVTTSPTGELFF. The CDR3 bases are TGCGCCAGCAGGGTCACGACCAGTCCCACCGGGGAGCTGTTTTTT.

The chain recombines TRBV7-3 with TRBJ2-2, with 7 positions matching TRBD2. V dropped 2 bases and J dropped 3; count of bases not matched to a gene: 3. There are 15 residues in the CDR3. Germline V lookup: CDR1 SGHTA, CDR2 FQGTGA. CDR3 amino acids: CASSLAGRDTGELFF. DNA of the CDR3: TGTGCCAGCAGCTTAGCGGGGAGGGACACCGGGGAGCTGTTTTTT.

The rearrangement uses TRBV28 and TRBJ2-7, with a possible D match to TRBD1 (6 bases). The CDR3 spans 14 residues. With 7 bases removed from V and 3 bases from J, the gap between germline ends came to 16 bases. Germline V gives CDR1 MDHEN, CDR2 SYDVKM. The DNA of the CDR3 is TGTGCCAGCACTCCAGGGGCTGGGGTCTACGAGCAGTACGTC. This gives the protein CASTPGAGVYEQYV.

This chain uses TRBV3-1 (or the pseudogene TRBV3-2) with TRBJ2-3, with 8 bases matching TRBD1. The CDR3 spans 16 residues. Germline CDR1 and CDR2: LGHDT and YNNKEL (reference sequence). After removal of 1 base from V and 3 bases from J, the junction contained 6 bases not matched to a gene. CDR3 nucleotides: TGTGCCAGCAGCCAAGCAGGGGGCGAAAAGACAGATACGCAGTATTTT. Its translation: CASSQAGGEKTDTQYF.

V gene TRBV4-1 combines with J gene TRBJ1-2, with D possibly being TRBD1 (6 bases). Trimming pared 0 bases from V and 2 bases from J, leaving 10 bases between. The CDR3 length is 15 residues. Germline values: CDR1 MGHRA, CDR2 YSYEKL. The CDR3 nucleotides read TGCGCCAGCAGCCAAGAAGTGGACAGAAACTATGGCTACACCTTC. It encodes CASSQEVDRNYGYTF.

This clone showed up just a few times. The chain combines TRBV7-9 with TRBJ1-1; D remains ambiguous. The CDR3 consists of 16 residues. Per germline, CDR1 SEHNR and CDR2 FQNEAQ (reference sequence). V lost 4 bases and J 1 base, leaving 16 bases between the germline ends. This chain's CDR3 is CASSWIRTVTNTEAFF. The CDR3 coding sequence is TGTGCCAGCAGCTGGATTCGGACGGTGACGAACACTGAAGCTTTCTTT. Variable domain in full (rest from reference TRBV7-9 and TRBJ1-1): DTGVSQNPRHKITKRGQNVTFRCDPISEHNRLYWYRQTLGQGPEFLTYFQNEAQLEKSRLLSDRFSAERPKGSFSTLEIQRTEQGDSAMYLCASSWIRTVTNTEAFFGQGTRLTVV.

This clone was detected once. This rearrangement joins TRBV28 to TRBJ2-7; D may be TRBD1 or TRBD2 (5 bases each). With 7 bases removed from V and 2 bases from J, the gap between germline ends came to 12 bases. This CDR3 contains 13 residues. CDR1 is MDHEN and CDR2 is SYDVKM in the germline V gene. The CDR3 nucleotides read TGTGCCAGCACCCCTCGAGGGGCCTACGAGCAGTACGTC. Protein product: CASTPRGAYEQYV.

The DNA of the CDR3 is TGTGCCAGCAACCCAGGACGGTCTGGGCCCTACGAGCAGTACGTC. Amino acids: CASNPGRSGPYEQYV. V is TRBV21-1 and J is TRBJ2-7. TRBV21-1 is flagged as a pseudogene. The CDR3 has 15 amino acids.

The chain has TRBV30 and TRBJ1-2; D gene ambiguous. The V gene lost 0 bases and the J gene lost 3 bases, with 11 bases spanning the gap. CDR1 and CDR2 from the germline V gene are GTSNPN and SVGIG (reference sequence). The CDR3 loop spans 14 amino acids. As DNA, the CDR3 is TGTGCCTGGAGTGTACTCCTCCAGGACTATGGCTACACCTTC. This translates into CAWSVLLQDYGYTF.

This clone was observed once. This sequence joins TRBV5-1 and TRBJ2-2; TRBD1 agrees at 8 bases. Germline assignment: CDR1 SGHRS and CDR2 YFSETQ. With 0 bases clipped from V and 5 bases from J, the junction kept 3 bases outside the gene matches. The CDR3 loop spans 15 amino acids. Here the CDR3 reads CASSLDRGRTGELFF. The DNA of the CDR3 is TGCGCCAGCAGCTTGGACAGGGGGAGGACCGGGGAGCTGTTTTTT.

The V and J genes are TRBV2 and TRBJ1-3, with 9 bases that match TRBD1. Trimming removed 10 bases from V and 0 bases from J; junction bases left unmatched: 13. The CDR3 is 17 amino acids. The germline gives CDR1 SNHLY, CDR2 FYNNEI. Written as DNA, the CDR3 is TGTGCCACCAGACCGGGACAGGGCATGCTCTCTGGAAACACCATATATTTT. Amino acids: CATRPGQGMLSGNTIYF. The full variable domain, completed using reference TRBV2 and TRBJ1-3, is EPEVTQTPSHQVTQMGQEVILRCVPISNHLYFYWYRQILGQKVEFLVSFYNNEISEKSEIFDDQFSVERPDGSNFTLKIRSTKLEDSAMYFCATRPGQGMLSGNTIYFGEGSWLTVV.

The V gene is TRBV28, the J gene TRBJ1-1; possible D gene TRBD1, 6 bases. Trimming cost V 4 bases and J 5 bases, with 11 bases left between them. The CDR3 sequence is 13 residues long. The V gene's germline CDR1 is MDHEN and CDR2 SYDVKM. The CDR3 nucleotides are TGTGCCAGCAGTTCCCTAACAGGGACTGAAGCTTTCTTT. It specifies CASSSLTGTEAFF. The entire variable domain, with the rest obtained from reference TRBV28 and TRBJ1-1, is as follows: DVKVTQSSRYLVKRTGEKVFLECVQDMDHENMFWYRQDPGLGLRLIYFSYDVKMKEKGDIPEGYSVSREKKERFSLILESASTNQTSMYLCASSSLTGTEAFFGQGTRLTVV.

This clone was counted between two and nine times. This sequence joins TRBV7-9 and TRBJ1-5, with 7 bases that match TRBD1. The germline gives CDR1 SEHNR, CDR2 FQNEAQ (reference sequence). Unmatched junction bases numbered 15, after V lost 7 bases and J lost 9 bases. This CDR3 region has 15 residues. Here the CDR3 DNA reads TGTGCCAGCAATCTAGGGTCCCAGGGGGATGGGCCCCAGCATTTT. Its translation is CASNLGSQGDGPQHF.

The chain combines TRBV6-4 with TRBJ2-3; either TRBD1 or TRBD2 may fit D (5 bases each). V was clipped by 0 bases and J by 1 base, with 8 bases between them. Looked up from germline, CDR1 is MRHNA and CDR2 is SNTAGT. The CDR3 totals 15 residues. CDR3 in DNA: TGTGCCAGCAGTGACTCGGGGGTGGGCACAGATACGCAGTATTTT. Encoded protein: CASSDSGVGTDTQYF.